The following is a TCR beta chain sequence with its context. Its target is unknown. The data stem from a study of PD-1 blockade in classical Hodgkin lymphoma. Regarding the study as a whole: Causes of the repertoire differences remain undefined, possibly disease activity or prior therapy. Relapsed/refractory patients reportedly had the lowest baseline TCR diversity, below newly diagnosed patients, who were below healthy donors.

Germline lookup yields CDR1 LNHDA and CDR2 SQIVND (reference sequence). Trimming removed 3 bases from V and 7 bases from J, with 12 bases in between. The CDR3 length is 14 residues. All trial patients relapsed after autologous stem cell transplantation. CD4+ T cells were purified from thawed PBMCs by negative selection. Assay used: immunoSEQ multiplex PCR; TCRdb lists only in-frame clones, some missing. This sample has approximately 30,000 clones, with around 80% found just once. The starting material was CD4+ T cells from blood, obtained at baseline. The V call is TRBV19, the J call TRBJ1-4, with TRBD1 as a possible D gene (5 bases). The clonotype originates from a human donor with classical Hodgkin lymphoma. CDR3 DNA sequence: TGTGCCAGTAGTATGACGAGGGACGGTGAAAAACTGTTTTTT. Translated: CASSMTRDGEKLFF.